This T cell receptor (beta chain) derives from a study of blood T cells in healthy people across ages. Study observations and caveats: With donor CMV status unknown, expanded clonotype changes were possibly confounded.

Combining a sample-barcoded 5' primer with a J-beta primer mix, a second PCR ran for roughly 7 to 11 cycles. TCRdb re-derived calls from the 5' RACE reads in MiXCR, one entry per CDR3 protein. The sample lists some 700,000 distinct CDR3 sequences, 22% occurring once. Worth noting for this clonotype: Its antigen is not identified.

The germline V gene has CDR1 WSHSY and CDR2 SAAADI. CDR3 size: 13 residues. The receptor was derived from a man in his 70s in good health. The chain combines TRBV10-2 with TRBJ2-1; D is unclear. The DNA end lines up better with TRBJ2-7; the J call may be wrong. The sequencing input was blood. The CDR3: CASSVRITYEQYF. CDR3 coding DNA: TGCGCCAGCAGTGTACGGATAACCTACGAGCAGTACTTC.